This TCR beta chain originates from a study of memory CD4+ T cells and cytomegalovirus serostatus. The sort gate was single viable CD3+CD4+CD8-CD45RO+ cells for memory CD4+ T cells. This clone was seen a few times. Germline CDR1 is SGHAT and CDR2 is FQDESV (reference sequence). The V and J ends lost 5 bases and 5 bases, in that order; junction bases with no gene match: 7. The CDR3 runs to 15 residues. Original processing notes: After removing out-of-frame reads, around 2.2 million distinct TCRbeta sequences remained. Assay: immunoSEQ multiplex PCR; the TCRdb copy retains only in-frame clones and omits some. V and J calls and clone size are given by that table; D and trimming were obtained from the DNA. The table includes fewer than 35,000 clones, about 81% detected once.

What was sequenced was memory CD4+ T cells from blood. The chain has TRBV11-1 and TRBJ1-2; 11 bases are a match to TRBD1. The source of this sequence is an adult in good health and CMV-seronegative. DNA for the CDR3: TGTGCCAGCAGCGGGAGGACAGGGGGCGGATATGGCTACACCTTC. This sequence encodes CASSGRTGGGYGYTF. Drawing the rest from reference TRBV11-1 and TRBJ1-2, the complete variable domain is EAEVAQSPRYKITEKSQAVAFWCDPISGHATLYWYRQILGQGPELLVQFQDESVVDDSQLPKDRFSAERLKGVDSTLKIQPAELGDSAMYLCASSGRTGGGYGYTFGSGTRLTVV.